This TCR beta chain was sequenced for a study of blood T cell repertoires in COVID-19. Clones were read by immunoSEQ multiplex PCR, and TCRdb kept only the in-frame ones, dropping some. Here the sample spans 300,000 to 400,000 clones, around 89% being singletons. CDR1 is SGHVS, CDR2 FQNEAQ, per germline. CDR3 length: 15 residues. V lost 5 bases and J 1 base, leaving 15 bases between the germline ends. The V gene is TRBV7-8, the J gene TRBJ2-7, with a possible D match to TRBD1 (6 bases). The specimen was PBMCs or T cells enriched from blood (not recorded which). This TCR was sampled from a woman aged 25 to 39 with acute COVID-19. As DNA, the CDR3 is TGTGCCAGCAGCCTGCGAGGGCAGGGGTCCTACGAGCAGTACTTC. Its protein is CASSLRGQGSYEQYF. Full variable domain (rest looked up from reference TRBV7-8 and TRBJ2-7): GAGVSQSPRYKVAKRGQDVALRCDPISGHVSLFWYQQALGQGPEFLTYFQNEAQLDKSGLPSDRFFAERPEGSVSTLKIQRTQQEDSAVYLCASSLRGQGSYEQYFGPGTRLTVT.